These T cell receptor beta chains were read from a single sample in a study of T cell responses to AZD1222 COVID-19 vaccine. Sequencing was performed with immunoSEQ multiplex PCR; in TCRdb, only in-frame clones are kept and a portion is missing. The sample shows about 140,000 clones, just over 85% of them seen only once. The sample here was peripheral blood, taken on day 0 of AZD1222 vaccination. The receptors derive from an adult in good health. Both conserved end residues are trimmed from each CDR3. Fields, in order: V gene, CDR3 protein.

TRBV10-3	AAGLAGGYEQY
TRBV28	ASSFGDHTWPFFGYT
TRBV21-1	ASSKEGRGLLGANVLT
TRBV4-2	ASSQVSGGTDTQY
TRBV5-6	ASSYSYEQY
TRBV28	ASSLVLLNSPLH
TRBV6-5	ASKPFRGTDTEAF
TRBV10-3	AISESSITYEQY
TRBV30	ATDRGYGYT
TRBV10-3	AIAGDGEQF
TRBV28	ASSSWTFSGEQY
TRBV28	ASSYLGEQY
TRBV6-5	ASSYRGQLYEQY
TRBV6-1	ASSEAGTQSPLH
TRBV28	ASSLPTGRAFGELF
TRBV10-2	ASHGRVGTQY
TRBV30	AWDSTGTYEQY
TRBV9	ASSVAGVAEQY
TRBV7-3	ASSSRGVAGARFAGELF
TRBV27	ASSFQRSYNEQF
TRBV28	ASSDRGSQY
TRBV27	ASSLGAGGADYGYT
TRBV12-3/TRBV12-4	ASSPGQGSY
TRBV28	ASSPGGTGGRSYGYT
TRBV30	AWSVGGLTGTYEQY
TRBV11-2	ASSFSGAGELF
TRBV27	ASSAYSGNTIY
TRBV7-2	ASSKDAGGYT
TRBV6-5	ASSYQPGEETQY
TRBV9	ASSPRDTHYEQY
TRBV5-1	ASSWGQTSGEQY
TRBV3-1/TRBV3-2	ASSQSANTGELF
TRBV10-2	ASSLGPGASNYGYT
TRBV27	ASSPWGLAGVDSNTGELF
TRBV5-1	ASSFSGQGNTIY
TRBV7-2	ASSRSGTGEVEQF
TRBV6-5	ASSRQEANEKLF
TRBV14	ASSERLAGFHEQY
TRBV3-1/TRBV3-2	ASSHMGVDFDTQY
TRBV6-5	ASSSRTGRLPEAF
TRBV6-7	ASSPPPPGGANYGYT
TRBV4-1	ASSHPGSNQPQH
TRBV19	ASRDRGADTQY
TRBV5-6	ASSLRGAETQY
TRBV2	ASSEEVRGLSNQPQH
TRBV30	AWRKEDQPQH
TRBV30	AWSDSRGNTEAF
TRBV28	ASRKIRTTNEKLF
TRBV30	ALEETGEGNTIY